This TCR beta chain appears in the sequencing data of a study of CD8 T cells in Susac syndrome. RNA totalling roughly 0.45 to 1 ug underwent reverse transcription with random hexamers. Amplification of TCR beta CDR3 across 54 Vbeta and 13 Jbeta was performed with immunoSEQ multiplex PCR. TCRdb processed the immunoSEQ multiplex PCR reads anew with MiXCR; each CDR3 protein has one entry. The table lists around 99,000 distinct CDR3 sequences, 95% to 98% of them singletons, with about 0.095% in the top ten. The junction had 2 bases not matched to a gene; V was cut back by 1 base and J by 1 base. This CDR3 region has 15 residues. Germline V gene sequence: CDR1 DFQATT, CDR2 SNEGSKA (reference sequence). TCR beta sequencing was performed on blood CD8+ and CD4+ T cells. TEMRA cells were enriched by FACS, while CD8+ and CD4+ T cells were obtained through a negative isolation that was performed magnetically.

The chain joins TRBV20-1 to TRBJ2-2; 8 bases map to TRBD2. Sequenced input: CD4+ T cells from PBMCs. The origin of this receptor is a human donor in good health. The CDR3 coding sequence is TGCAGTGCTAGAGGAGCGGGGGAGAACACCGGGGAGCTGTTTTTT. Translating it yields CSARGAGENTGELFF.